This record concerns one T cell receptor beta chain sequence. Germline V gene lookup returns CDR1 KGHSH and CDR2 LQKENI. With 3 bases clipped from V and 6 bases from J, the junction kept 8 bases outside the gene matches. The length of the CDR3 is 14 residues. Both about-4-week and about-12-week second-dose recipients were combined. The sample originates from a study of T cell responses to AZD1222 COVID-19 vaccine. Assay used: immunoSEQ multiplex PCR; TCRdb lists only in-frame clones, some missing. The sample includes about 140,000 clones, around 92% seen only once; the top ten take less than 3.5%. The chain uses TRBV18 and TRBJ2-7; 7 nucleotides agree with TRBD2. The sequence came from an adult who received the AZD1222 COVID-19 vaccine. Sample: peripheral blood, taken 28 days after the second AZD1222 dose. Written as DNA, the CDR3 is TGTGCCAGCTCACCGGGGGGGAGTGGGGCCGAGCAGTACTTC. Protein: CASSPGGSGAEQYF.